One and the same sample provided the 13 T cell receptor beta chains below, sequenced in a study of blood T cell repertoires in COVID-19. The method was immunoSEQ multiplex PCR; TCRdb's version includes in-frame clones alone and lacks a portion of them. Of just under 65,000 clones in the sample, over 80% are singletons; the top ten hold about two fifths. Sequenced material: peripheral blood. The receptor set was obtained from a human donor in a cohort sampled during active COVID-19.

The chain employs TRBV11-3 and TRBJ2-3, with D possibly TRBD1 on 8 matching bases. The CDR3 is 14 residues long. Between the trimmed V and J ends, which lost 5 bases and 6 bases, there was a span of 15 bases. Germline V gene data show CDR1 as SGHNT and CDR2 as YENEEA. The CDR3 bases are TGTGCCAGCAGCCCCGGACAGGGAGGGGATACGCAGTATTTT. It translates to CASSPGQGGDTQYF. Supplemented by reference TRBV11-3 and TRBJ2-3, the full variable domain reads EAGVVQSPRYKIIEKKQPVAFWCNPISGHNTLYWYLQNLGQGPELLIRYENEEAVDDSQLPKDRFSAERLKGVDSTLKIQPAELGDSAVYLCASSPGQGGDTQYFGPGTRLTVL.

Remarks on this clone: This sequence may be a read error, since a much larger clone differs from it by one base. Other nucleotide sequences from this sample produce the same CDR3. The genes are TRBV2 and TRBJ2-6; a possible D gene is TRBD1 (6 bases). This CDR3 region has 16 residues. The V gene's germline CDR1 is SNHLY and CDR2 FYNNEI. Between the trimmed V and J ends, which lost 6 bases and 1 base, there was a span of 13 bases. CDR3 DNA sequence: TGTGCCAGCAGGCACCTAGGGGGTTCTGGGGCCAACGTCCTGACTTTC. This encodes CASRHLGGSGANVLTF.

This chain connects TRBV5-4 to TRBJ1-1, with 7 bases that match TRBD1. Germline V lookup: CDR1 SGHNT, CDR2 YYREEE (reference sequence). The CDR3 loop spans 13 amino acids. Losses at the gene ends were 3 bases for V and 4 bases for J; bases not matched to a gene: 3. CDR3 in amino acids: CASSWTGATEAFF. In DNA, the CDR3 is TGTGCCAGCAGCTGGACAGGAGCCACTGAAGCTTTCTTT.

This chain joins TRBV12-5 and TRBJ1-1, with D unresolved. Germline assignment: CDR1 LGHNT and CDR2 FRNRAP. Trimming removed 3 bases at V and 4 bases at J, with 9 bases between. The CDR3 totals 13 residues. The CDR3, as DNA: TGTGCTAGTGGTTTCCGGTCCGGCACTGAAGCTTTCTTT. This gives the protein CASGFRSGTEAFF.

The CDR3, as DNA: TGTGCCAGCAGCCAAGTAGCGGGGGCCTCTTTAGGGGAGACCCAGTACTTC. Encoded protein: CASSQVAGASLGETQYF. The chain carries TRBV3-1 (or the pseudogene TRBV3-2) and TRBJ2-5, with 9 bases fitting TRBD2. This CDR3 has 17 amino acids. Trimming at V came to 1 base and at J to 5 bases, leaving 11 bases not matched to a gene. Germline lookup yields CDR1 LGHDT and CDR2 YNNKEL (reference sequence).

This clone came up once. V is TRBV10-3 and J is TRBJ2-7, with D perhaps matching TRBD2 (5 bases). Germline V gene sequence: CDR1 ENHRY, CDR2 SYGVKD. V was clipped by 9 bases and J by 3 bases, with 15 bases between them. The CDR3 length is 13 residues. CDR3 region: CAIQPGVSYEQYF. The CDR3 DNA reads TGTGCCATACAACCCGGGGTGAGCTACGAGCAGTACTTC.

J is TRBJ2-5 and V is TRBV7-2; 14 bases line up with TRBD2. The junction had 6 bases not matched to a gene; V was cut back by 5 bases and J by 4 bases. CDR1 is SGHTA and CDR2 is FQGNSA in the germline V gene. The CDR3 consists of 16 residues. CDR3 bases: TGTGCCAGCAGCCTCCACGGACTAGCGGGGGGAGAGACCCAGTACTTC. Amino acid sequence: CASSLHGLAGGETQYF.

The chain employs TRBV4-2 and TRBJ2-2, with D maybe TRBD2 (7 bases). CDR3 length: 17 residues. CDR1 and CDR2 (germline): LGHNA, YNFKEQ. With 0 bases removed from V and 6 bases from J, the gap between germline ends came to 17 bases. CDR3 bases: TGTGCCAGCAGCCAAGAATCGAGGGGGGGCCGGGCCGGGGAGCTGTTTTTT. This gives the protein CASSQESRGGRAGELFF.

The V gene is TRBV27, the J gene TRBJ1-1, with 9 bases aligning to TRBD1. This CDR3 is built from 11 residues. The germline CDR1 and CDR2 sequences are MNHEY and SMNVEV (reference sequence). V lost 8 bases and J lost 7; bases outside the gene matches: 2. CDR3 sequence (DNA): TGTGCCAGCGGGACAGGGAGTGAAGCTTTCTTT. This encodes CASGTGSEAFF.

V usage is TRBV6-5 and J usage is TRBJ2-3; a possible D gene is TRBD2 (7 bases). Per germline, CDR1 MNHEY and CDR2 SVGAGI. V lost 6 bases and J lost 5, with 18 bases in between. This CDR3 region has 15 residues. For the CDR3, the DNA is TGTGCCAGCAGAGACGGGGGGCCCGGAGAAGATACGCAGTATTTT. The encoded protein is CASRDGGPGEDTQYF.

Only a few counts were recorded for this clone. J is TRBJ2-2 and V is TRBV4-3; D is uncertain. Deletions cut 1 base from V and 6 bases from J, with 6 bases between. The CDR3 length is 13 residues. Germline-derived CDR1 and CDR2 are LGHNA and YSLEER. The CDR3 region has the DNA TGCGCCAGCAGCCAAGCTTTCTCCGGGGAGCTGTTTTTT. Translating it yields CASSQAFSGELFF.

The chain links TRBV9 to TRBJ1-2, with D unclear. The germline CDR1 and CDR2 sequences are SGDLS and YYNGEE. The V end was cut by 4 bases, the J end by 0 bases, with 7 bases between. The CDR3 is made up of 13 amino acids. CDR3 in DNA: TGTGCCAGCAGCCGATCAGCTAACTATGGCTACACCTTC. Its protein is CASSRSANYGYTF. The whole variable domain, remainder taken from reference TRBV9 and TRBJ1-2, is DSGVTQTPKHLITATGQRVTLRCSPRSGDLSVYWYQQSLDQGLQFLIQYYNGEERAKGNILERFSAQQFPDLHSELNLSSLELGDSALYFCASSRSANYGYTFGSGTRLTVV.

The J gene is TRBJ2-3, the V gene TRBV28, with TRBD1 matching over 7 bases. CDR3 length equals 15 residues. Germline V gives CDR1 MDHEN, CDR2 SYDVKM. V was clipped by 2 bases and J by 0 bases; unmatched bases: 2. The CDR3 protein is CASSLEGASTDTQYF. The CDR3 nucleotides read TGTGCCAGCAGTTTAGAGGGGGCTAGCACAGATACGCAGTATTTT.